This TCR beta chain was documented in a study of blood T cell repertoires in COVID-19. Overall study context: COVID-19 samples from acute and convalescent phases originated in the United States, Italy and Spain. Sources were T cells, B-cell-depleted T cells, or PBMCs; the material itself was cDNA or gDNA.

Between the trimmed V and J ends, which lost 3 bases and 3 bases, there was a span of 12 bases. The CDR3 loop spans 14 amino acids. Germline V gives CDR1 SGDLS, CDR2 YYNGEE. Original analysis: By means of reference gene primer amplification, nucleated cell counts were estimated. The method was immunoSEQ multiplex PCR; TCRdb's version includes in-frame clones alone and lacks a portion of them. That table gives V, J and clone size, and the DNA gave D and trimming. The table includes approximately 100,000 clones, about 85% detected once. Specimen: peripheral blood. The chain recombines TRBV9 with TRBJ1-1, with D uncertain. This sequence originates from a human donor in a cohort sampled during active COVID-19. Written as DNA, the CDR3 is TGTGCCAGCAGCGCACTCCCTCGGGACACTGAAGCTTTCTTT. Its translation: CASSALPRDTEAFF.